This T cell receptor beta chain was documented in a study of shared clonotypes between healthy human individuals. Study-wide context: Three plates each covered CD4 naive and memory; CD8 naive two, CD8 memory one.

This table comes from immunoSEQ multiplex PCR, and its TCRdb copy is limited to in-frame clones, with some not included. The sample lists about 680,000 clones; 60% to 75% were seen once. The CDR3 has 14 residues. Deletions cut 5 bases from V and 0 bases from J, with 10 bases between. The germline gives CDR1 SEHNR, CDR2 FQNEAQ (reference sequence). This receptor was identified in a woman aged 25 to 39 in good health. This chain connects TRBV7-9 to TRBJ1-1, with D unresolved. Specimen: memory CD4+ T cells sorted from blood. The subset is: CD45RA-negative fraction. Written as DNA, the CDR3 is TGTGCCAGCAGCCGCGAAAGCGTGAACACTGAAGCTTTCTTT. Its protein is CASSRESVNTEAFF.